This T cell receptor (beta chain) was sequenced in a study of T and B cells in COVID-19 patients. Study findings and constraints: Exclusive to the recovered cohort were some 2,300 TCR clusters, 31 of them with low generation probability.

J gave up 6 bases and V 6 bases, and 7 bases lay outside the gene matches. This CDR3 is built from 16 residues. The V gene's germline CDR1 is SQVTM and CDR2 ANQGSEA. Remarks on this clonotype: Its antigen is undetermined.

BIOMED2 TRB-A/B primer pools were used in multiplex TRB PCR. Via MiXCR, TCRdb re-called the multiplex PCR reads, giving one row per CDR3 protein. The table records around 15,000 distinct CDR3 sequences, 28% of them present only once. Each TRB amplification used roughly 240-550 ng of genomic DNA from blood. Material for sequencing was blood. This TCR was sampled from a human donor who had recovered from COVID-19. The V gene is TRBV29-1, the J gene TRBJ2-2, with 16 positions matching TRBD2. The CDR3 nucleotides are TGCAGCGTAGCGGGACTAGCGGGAGGGCCTCCCGGGGAGCTGTTTTTT. Translation gives CSVAGLAGGPPGELFF.